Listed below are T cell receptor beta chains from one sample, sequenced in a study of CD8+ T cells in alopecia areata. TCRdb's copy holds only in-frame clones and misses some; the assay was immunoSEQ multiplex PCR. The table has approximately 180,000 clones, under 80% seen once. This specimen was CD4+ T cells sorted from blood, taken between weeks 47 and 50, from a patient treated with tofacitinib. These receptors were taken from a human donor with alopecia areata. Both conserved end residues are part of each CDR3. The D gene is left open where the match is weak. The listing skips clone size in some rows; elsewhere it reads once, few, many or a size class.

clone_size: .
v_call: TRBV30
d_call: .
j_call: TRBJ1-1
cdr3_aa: CAWRRENTEAFF
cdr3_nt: TGTGCCTGGAGAAGGGAGAACACTGAAGCTTTCTTT

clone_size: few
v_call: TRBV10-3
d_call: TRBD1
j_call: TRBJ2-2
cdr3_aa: CAIRQDRDTGELFF
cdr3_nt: TGTGCCATCAGGCAGGACAGGGACACCGGGGAGCTGTTTTTT

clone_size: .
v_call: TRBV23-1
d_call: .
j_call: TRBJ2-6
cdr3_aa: CASPISRGTPISGANVLTF
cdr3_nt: TGCGCCAGCCCCATTAGTCGGGGGACGCCCATTTCTGGGGCCAACGTCCTGACTTTC

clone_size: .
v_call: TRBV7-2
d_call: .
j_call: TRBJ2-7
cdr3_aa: CASSLTTGYEQYF
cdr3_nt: TGTGCCAGCAGCTTAACGACAGGATACGAGCAGTACTTC

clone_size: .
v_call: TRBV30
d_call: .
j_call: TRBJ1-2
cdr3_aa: CAHTDTGHGYTF
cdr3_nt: TGTGCACATACCGATACCGGGCATGGCTACACCTTC

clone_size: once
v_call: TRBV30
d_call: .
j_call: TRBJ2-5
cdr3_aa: CAWSVRETQYF
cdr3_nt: TGTGCCTGGAGTGTAAGAGAGACCCAGTACTTC

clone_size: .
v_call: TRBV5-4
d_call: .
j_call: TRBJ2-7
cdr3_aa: CASSLGMDEQYF
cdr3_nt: TGTGCCAGCAGCTTGGGTATGGACGAGCAGTACTTC

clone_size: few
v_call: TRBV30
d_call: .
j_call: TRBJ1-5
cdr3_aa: CAWAGGDNQPQHF
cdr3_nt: TGTGCCTGGGCGGGGGGGGACAATCAGCCCCAGCATTTT

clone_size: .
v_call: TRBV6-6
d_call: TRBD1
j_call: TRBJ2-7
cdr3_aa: CASSYSAGTGHEQYF
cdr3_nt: TGTGCCAGCAGTTACTCAGCCGGGACAGGGCACGAGCAGTACTTC

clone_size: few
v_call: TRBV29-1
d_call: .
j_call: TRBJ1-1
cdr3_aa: CSAMTGGAGEAFF
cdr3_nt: TGCAGCGCTATGACTGGCGGGGCGGGTGAAGCTTTCTTT

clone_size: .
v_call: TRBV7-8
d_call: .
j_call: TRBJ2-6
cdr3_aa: CASTLGGANVLTF
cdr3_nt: TGTGCCAGCACCCTCGGCGGGGCCAACGTCCTGACTTTC

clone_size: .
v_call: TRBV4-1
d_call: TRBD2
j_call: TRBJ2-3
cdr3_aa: CASSQDPLTSGIPDTQYF
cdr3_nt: TGCGCCAGCAGCCAAGATCCCCTTACTAGCGGAATACCAGATACGCAGTATTTT

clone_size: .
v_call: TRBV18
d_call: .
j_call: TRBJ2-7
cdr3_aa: CASSPGQTYEQYF
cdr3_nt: TGTGCCAGCTCACCAGGACAGACTTACGAGCAGTACTTC

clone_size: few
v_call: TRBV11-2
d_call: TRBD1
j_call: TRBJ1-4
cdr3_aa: CASSFRGLTNEKLFF
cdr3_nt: TGTGCCAGCAGCTTCAGGGGGCTCACTAATGAAAAACTGTTTTTT

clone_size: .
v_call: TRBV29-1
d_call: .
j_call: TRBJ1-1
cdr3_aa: CSVVGGSGRHGTEAFF
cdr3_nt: TGCAGCGTTGTGGGGGGTTCCGGGAGACACGGAACTGAAGCTTTCTTT

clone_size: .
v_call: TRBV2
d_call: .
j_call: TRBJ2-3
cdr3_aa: CASSELGSRTDTQYF
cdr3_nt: TGTGCCAGCAGTGAGTTAGGCAGCCGCACAGATACGCAGTATTTT

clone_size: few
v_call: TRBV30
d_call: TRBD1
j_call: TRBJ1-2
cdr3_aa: CAWSVQDRDSYGYTF
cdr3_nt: TGTGCCTGGAGTGTACAGGACAGGGATAGCTATGGCTACACCTTC

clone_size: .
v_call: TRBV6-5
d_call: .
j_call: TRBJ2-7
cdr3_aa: CASSYRVPSYEQYF
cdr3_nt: TGTGCCAGCAGTTACAGGGTCCCCTCCTACGAGCAGTACTTC

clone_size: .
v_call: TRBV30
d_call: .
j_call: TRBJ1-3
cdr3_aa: CAWSVGAGSGNTIYF
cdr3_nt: TGTGCCTGGAGTGTAGGTGCGGGGTCTGGAAACACCATATATTTT

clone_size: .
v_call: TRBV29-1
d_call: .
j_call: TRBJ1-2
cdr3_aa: CSVEGQGWDYGYTF
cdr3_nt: TGCAGCGTTGAGGGTCAGGGATGGGACTATGGCTACACCTTC

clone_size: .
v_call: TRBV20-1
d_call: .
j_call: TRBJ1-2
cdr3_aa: CSAFQGRSYTF
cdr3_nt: TGCAGTGCCTTCCAGGGAAGGAGCTACACCTTC

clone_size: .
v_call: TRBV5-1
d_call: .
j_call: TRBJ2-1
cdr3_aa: CASSRETLARNEQFF
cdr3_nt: TGCGCCAGCAGCCGCGAGACGTTAGCCCGAAATGAGCAGTTCTTC

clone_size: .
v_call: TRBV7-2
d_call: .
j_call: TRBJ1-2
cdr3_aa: CASSLGRQGYGYTF
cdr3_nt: TGTGCCAGCAGCTTAGGGCGACAAGGCTATGGCTACACCTTC

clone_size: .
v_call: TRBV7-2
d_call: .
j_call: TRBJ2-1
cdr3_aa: CASSLEISGNEQFF
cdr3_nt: TGTGCCAGCAGCTTAGAAATTAGTGGCAATGAGCAGTTCTTC

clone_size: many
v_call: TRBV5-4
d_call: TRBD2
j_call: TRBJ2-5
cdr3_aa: CASSWGLAGSQETQYF
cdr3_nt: TGTGCCAGCAGCTGGGGACTAGCGGGGAGTCAAGAGACCCAGTACTTC

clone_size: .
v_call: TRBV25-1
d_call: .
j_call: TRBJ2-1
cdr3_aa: CASSTGSAQGEQFF
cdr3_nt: TGTGCCAGCAGTACGGGCAGCGCGCAGGGTGAGCAGTTCTTC

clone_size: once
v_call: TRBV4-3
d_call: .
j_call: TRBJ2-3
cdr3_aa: CASSHGRGGRGDTQYF
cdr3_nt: TGCGCCAGCAGCCACGGCAGGGGAGGGCGGGGGGATACGCAGTATTTT

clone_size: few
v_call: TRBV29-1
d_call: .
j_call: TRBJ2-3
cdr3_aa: CSVDSGTRTDTQYF
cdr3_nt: TGCAGCGTTGATTCGGGGACTCGCACAGATACGCAGTATTTT

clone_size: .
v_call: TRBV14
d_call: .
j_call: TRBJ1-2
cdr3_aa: CASSQSGGPNYGYTF
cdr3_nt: TGTGCCAGCAGCCAATCGGGGGGTCCTAACTATGGCTACACCTTC

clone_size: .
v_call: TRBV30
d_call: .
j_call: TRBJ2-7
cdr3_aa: CAWSVPRQKQYF
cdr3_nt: TGTGCCTGGAGTGTACCCCGACAGAAGCAGTACTTC

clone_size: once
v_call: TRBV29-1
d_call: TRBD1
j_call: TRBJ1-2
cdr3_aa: CSATGQGRANYGYTF
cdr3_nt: TGCAGCGCTACAGGACAGGGGAGAGCAAACTATGGCTACACCTTC

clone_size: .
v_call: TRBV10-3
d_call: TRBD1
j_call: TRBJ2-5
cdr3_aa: CAIRAGGEEETQYF
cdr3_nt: TGTGCCATCAGAGCAGGGGGCGAGGAAGAGACCCAGTACTTC

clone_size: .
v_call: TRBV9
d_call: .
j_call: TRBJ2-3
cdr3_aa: CASSVQAGVSTDTQYF
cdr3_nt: TGTGCCAGCAGCGTACAGGCGGGCGTTAGCACAGATACGCAGTATTTT

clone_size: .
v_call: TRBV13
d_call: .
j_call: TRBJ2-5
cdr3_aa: CASSLVGYQETQYF
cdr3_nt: TGTGCCAGCAGCTTAGTAGGTTATCAAGAGACCCAGTACTTC

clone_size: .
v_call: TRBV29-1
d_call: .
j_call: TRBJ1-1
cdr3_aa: CSVYIGLNTEAFF
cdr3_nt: TGCAGCGTCTACATAGGTTTGAACACTGAAGCTTTCTTT

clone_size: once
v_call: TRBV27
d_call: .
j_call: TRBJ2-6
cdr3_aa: CASSLFRGPGSGANVLTF
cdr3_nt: TGTGCCAGCAGTTTATTCCGGGGACCCGGGTCTGGGGCCAACGTCCTGACTTTC

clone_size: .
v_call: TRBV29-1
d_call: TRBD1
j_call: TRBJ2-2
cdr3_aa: CSVDRQGTGELFF
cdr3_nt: TGCAGCGTTGATAGACAGGGAACCGGGGAGCTGTTTTTT

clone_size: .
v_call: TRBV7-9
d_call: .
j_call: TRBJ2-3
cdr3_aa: CASSLAASSTDTQYF
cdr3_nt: TGTGCCAGCAGCTTAGCGGCGTCTAGCACAGATACGCAGTATTTT

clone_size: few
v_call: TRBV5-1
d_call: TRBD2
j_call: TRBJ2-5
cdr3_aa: CASSLSGGGGETQYF
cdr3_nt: TGCGCCAGCAGCTTGAGCGGCGGGGGAGGAGAGACCCAGTACTTC

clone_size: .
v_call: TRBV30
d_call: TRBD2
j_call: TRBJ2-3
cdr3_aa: CAWSIAGGTDTQYF
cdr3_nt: TGTGCCTGGAGTATTGCGGGGGGAACAGATACGCAGTATTTT

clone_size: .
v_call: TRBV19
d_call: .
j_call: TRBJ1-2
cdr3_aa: CASSFGRSYGYTF
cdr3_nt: TGTGCCAGTTCTTTCGGACGGAGCTATGGCTACACCTTC

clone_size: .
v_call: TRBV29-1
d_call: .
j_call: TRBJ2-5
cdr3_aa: CSVDQGQETQYF
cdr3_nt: TGCAGCGTTGATCAGGGACAAGAGACCCAGTACTTC

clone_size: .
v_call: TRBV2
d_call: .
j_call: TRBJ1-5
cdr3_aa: CASSRDRSTNQPQHF
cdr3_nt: TGTGCCAGCAGTAGGGACCGAAGCACAAATCAGCCCCAGCATTTT

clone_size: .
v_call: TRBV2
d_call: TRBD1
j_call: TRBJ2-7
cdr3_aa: CASSEDRGPLYEQYF
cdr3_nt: TGTGCCAGCAGTGAAGACAGGGGCCCCCTCTACGAGCAGTACTTC

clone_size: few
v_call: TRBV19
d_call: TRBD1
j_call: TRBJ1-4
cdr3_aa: CASSIGGKGQGINEKLFF
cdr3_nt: TGTGCCAGTAGTATAGGCGGAAAAGGACAGGGAATTAATGAAAAACTGTTTTTT

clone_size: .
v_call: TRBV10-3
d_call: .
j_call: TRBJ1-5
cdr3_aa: CAISSFREGQPQHF
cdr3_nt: TGTGCCATCAGTAGTTTTAGGGAAGGCCAGCCCCAGCATTTT

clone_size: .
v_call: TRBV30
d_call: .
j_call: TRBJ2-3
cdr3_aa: CAWRLGGPGPSTDTQYF
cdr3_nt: TGTGCCTGGAGGCTCGGGGGGCCCGGCCCTAGCACAGATACGCAGTATTTT

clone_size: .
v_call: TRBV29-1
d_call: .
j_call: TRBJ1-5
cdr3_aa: CSVGGYNQPQHF
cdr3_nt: TGCAGCGTTGGGGGGTACAATCAGCCCCAGCATTTT

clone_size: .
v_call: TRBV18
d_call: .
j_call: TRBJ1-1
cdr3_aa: CASSPGVMMNTEAFF
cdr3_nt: TGTGCCAGCTCACCAGGAGTGATGATGAACACTGAAGCTTTCTTT

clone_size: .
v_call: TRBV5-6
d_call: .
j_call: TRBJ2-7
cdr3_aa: CASSLLAYEQYF
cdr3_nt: TGTGCCAGCAGCTTGCTCGCCTACGAGCAGTACTTC

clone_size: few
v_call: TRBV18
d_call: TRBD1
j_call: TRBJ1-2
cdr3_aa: CASSPDPPDRAVFSYGYTF
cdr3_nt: TGTGCCAGCTCACCAGACCCTCCCGACAGGGCTGTCTTTAGCTATGGCTACACCTTC

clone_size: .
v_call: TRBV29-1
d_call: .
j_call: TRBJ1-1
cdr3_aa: CSAQGSADGGEAFF
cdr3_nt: TGCAGCGCCCAGGGTTCCGCCGATGGTGGTGAAGCTTTCTTT

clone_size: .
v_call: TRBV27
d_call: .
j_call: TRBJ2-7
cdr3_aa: CASSFPGHEQYF
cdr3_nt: TGTGCCAGCAGTTTCCCGGGCCACGAGCAGTACTTC

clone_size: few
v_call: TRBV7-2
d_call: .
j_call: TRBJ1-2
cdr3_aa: CASSPPGGGLNGYTF
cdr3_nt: TGTGCCAGCAGCCCCCCTGGGGGGGGGCTGAATGGCTACACCTTC

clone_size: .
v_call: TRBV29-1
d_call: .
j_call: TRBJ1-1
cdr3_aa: CSVYSPGHQMNTEAFF
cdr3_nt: TGCAGCGTTTATTCTCCGGGACACCAAATGAACACTGAAGCTTTCTTT

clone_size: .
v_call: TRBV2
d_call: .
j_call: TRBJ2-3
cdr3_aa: CASARGRPDTQYF
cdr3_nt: TGTGCCAGCGCCCGGGGCCGGCCAGATACGCAGTATTTT

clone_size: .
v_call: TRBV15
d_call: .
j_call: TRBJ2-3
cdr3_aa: CATSRVGSSTDTQYF
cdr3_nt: TGTGCCACCAGCAGAGTTGGCTCTTCCACAGATACGCAGTATTTT

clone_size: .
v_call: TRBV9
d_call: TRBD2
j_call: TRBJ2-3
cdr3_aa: CASSGGLVSTDTQYF
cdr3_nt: TGTGCCAGCAGCGGAGGACTAGTTAGCACAGATACGCAGTATTTT

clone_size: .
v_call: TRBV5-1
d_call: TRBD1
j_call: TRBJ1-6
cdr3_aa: CASSSRTGDSPLHF
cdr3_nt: TGCGCCAGCAGCTCCCGGACAGGGGATTCACCCCTCCACTTT